This is a list of T cell receptor beta chains from one sample in a study of blood T cells in healthy people across ages. Each CDR3 protein is one row after TCRdb ran MiXCR on the 5' RACE reads. Of hundreds of thousands of distinct CDR3 sequences detected, around 45% appear once; the ten largest clones hold around 18%. Sequencing used blood. These receptors originate from a man aged 55 to 70 in good health. Both conserved end residues are part of each CDR3. The order of the fields is clone size, J gene, V gene, D gene, CDR3 protein, CDR3 DNA. A D gene is named only where the DNA matches it firmly. Part of the rows lack a size; the others show once, few, many or a class for expanded clones.

>NA|TRBJ1-6|TRBV20-1|NA
CSTRDRSGNSPLHF
TGCAGTACTAGAGATCGATCCGGTAATTCACCCCTCCACTTT
>NA|TRBJ2-3|TRBV6-1|TRBD1
CASSPGQGKVTQYF
TGTGCCAGCAGTCCGGGACAGGGAAAGGTTACGCAGTATTTT
>NA|TRBJ1-5|TRBV27|NA
CASSLRRPGSNQPQHF
TGTGCCAGCAGTTTACGAAGGCCAGGTAGCAATCAGCCCCAGCATTTT
>NA|TRBJ2-7|TRBV7-2|TRBD1
CASSPLDRDHEQYF
TGTGCCAGCAGCCCCTTGGACAGGGACCACGAGCAGTACTTC
>NA|TRBJ2-7|TRBV7-9|NA
CASTQTGPGEYNEQYF
TGTGCCAGCACCCAAACCGGACCTGGGGAATACAATGAGCAGTACTTC
>NA|TRBJ2-4|TRBV4-1|NA
CASSHIRLAKNIQYF
TGCGCCAGCAGCCATATAAGACTAGCCAAAAACATTCAGTACTTC
>NA|TRBJ1-2|TRBV2|TRBD1
CASSKGQINYGYTF
TGTGCCAGCAGTAAGGGACAGATTAACTATGGCTACACCTTC
>NA|TRBJ1-4|TRBV3-1|TRBD1
CASSPVGQGASMGKLFF
TGTGCCAGCAGCCCAGTGGGACAGGGGGCGTCAATGGGAAAACTGTTTTTT
>NA|TRBJ2-5|TRBV11-2|NA
CASSPISGGETQYF
TGTGCCAGCAGCCCGATCTCAGGGGGGGAGACCCAGTACTTC
>few|TRBJ2-1|TRBV3-1|NA
CASSQVGQTRVFF
TGTGCCAGCAGCCAAGTTGGACAGACCAGAGTGTTCTTC
>NA|TRBJ2-1|TRBV7-3|NA
CASSLKGGWDSSHNEQFF
TGTGCCAGCAGCTTAAAAGGGGGATGGGATAGCTCCCACAATGAGCAGTTCTTC
>NA|TRBJ1-1|TRBV28|NA
CASIPSRSPPTEAFF
TGTGCCAGCATTCCCTCACGTTCTCCTCCCACTGAAGCTTTCTTT
>NA|TRBJ1-5|TRBV28|NA
CASSLNQPQHF
TGTGCCAGCAGTTTAAATCAGCCCCAGCATTTT
>few|TRBJ2-3|TRBV20-1|TRBD2
CSARDESGGARDTQYF
TGCAGTGCTAGAGATGAAAGCGGGGGGGCTAGAGATACGCAGTATTTT
>once|TRBJ2-7|TRBV18|NA
CASSSAVSYEQYF
TGTGCCAGCTCCTCCGCCGTCTCCTACGAGCAGTACTTC
>NA|TRBJ2-3|TRBV3-1|TRBD2
CAGSQSRRERRDTQYF
TGTGCCGGCAGCCAAAGTAGGCGGGAGCGGAGAGATACGCAGTATTTT
>few|TRBJ2-7|TRBV13|NA
CASSLGLYQKQYF
TGTGCCAGCAGCTTAGGCCTCTATCAGAAGCAGTACTTC
>NA|TRBJ2-2|TRBV7-9|NA
CASSFGAGELFF
TGTGCCAGCAGCTTTGGAGCCGGGGAGCTGTTTTTT
>NA|TRBJ2-5|TRBV11-2|NA
CASSPMRGQETQYF
TGTGCCAGCAGCCCGATGAGGGGGCAAGAGACCCAGTACTTC
>few|TRBJ2-3|TRBV6-5|TRBD2
CASSYSGTSGLVTDTQYF
TGTGCCAGCAGTTACTCGGGGACTAGCGGGCTCGTTACAGATACGCAGTATTTT
>NA|TRBJ2-1|TRBV20-1|TRBD2
CSAYSGGVSNEQFF
TGCAGTGCTTATAGCGGGGGGGTAAGCAATGAGCAGTTCTTC
>NA|TRBJ2-7|TRBV6-2/TRBV6-3|NA
CASSYGQSPYEQYF
TGTGCCAGCAGTTACGGACAGAGCCCCTACGAGCAGTACTTC
>few|TRBJ1-6|TRBV6-6|NA
CASIPFENSPLHF
TGTGCCAGTATACCGTTCGAGAATTCACCCCTCCACTTT
>NA|TRBJ2-3|TRBV7-2|TRBD2
CASSFTSGGLSTDTQYF
TGTGCCAGCAGCTTCACTAGCGGGGGACTTAGCACAGATACGCAGTATTTT
>NA|TRBJ1-6|TRBV2|NA
CASSAGPYNSPLHF
TGTGCCAGCAGTGCTGGGCCCTATAATTCACCCCTCCACTTT
>NA|TRBJ2-5|TRBV6-1|NA
CATLGWLGEETQYF
TGTGCCACCCTAGGGTGGTTGGGGGAAGAGACCCAGTACTTC
>NA|TRBJ1-2|TRBV13|TRBD1
CASSSGTGIYYGYTF
TGTGCCAGCAGCTCCGGGACAGGGATTTACTATGGCTACACCTTC
>NA|TRBJ1-4|TRBV5-5|NA
CASSLGTEKLFF
TGTGCCAGCAGCTTGGGTACGGAAAAACTGTTTTTT
>NA|TRBJ2-2|TRBV7-3|TRBD1
CASSFQGAGTGELFF
TGTGCCAGCAGCTTTCAGGGGGCAGGCACCGGGGAGCTGTTTTTT
>NA|TRBJ2-1|TRBV5-1|NA
CASSFEGMGSYNEQFF
TGCGCCAGCAGCTTCGAGGGAATGGGCTCCTACAATGAGCAGTTCTTC
>many|TRBJ2-7|TRBV7-2|NA
CASSLAATTYEQYF
TGTGCCAGCAGCTTAGCCGCTACCACCTACGAGCAGTACTTC
>NA|TRBJ2-7|TRBV5-1|NA
CASMGVGEQYF
TGCGCCAGCATGGGGGTCGGCGAGCAGTACTTC
>many|TRBJ2-7|TRBV9|TRBD1
CASSVGQGTGVYEQYF
TGTGCCAGCAGCGTAGGGCAAGGGACAGGCGTCTACGAGCAGTACTTC
>NA|TRBJ2-1|TRBV7-3|NA
CASSFEGGDYNEQFF
TGTGCCAGCAGTTTCGAAGGGGGGGATTACAATGAGCAGTTCTTC
>NA|TRBJ1-1|TRBV6-6|TRBD1
CASSPNRDRGLGTEAFF
TGTGCCAGCAGTCCAAACCGGGACAGGGGGCTCGGCACTGAAGCTTTCTTT
>NA|TRBJ1-4|TRBV7-9|TRBD1
CASSLGTVNEKLFF
TGTGCCAGCAGCCTTGGGACAGTTAATGAAAAACTGTTTTTT
>NA|TRBJ1-4|TRBV5-1|TRBD1
CASSLGDRGEKLFF
TGCGCCAGCAGCTTGGGCGACAGGGGGGAAAAACTGTTTTTT
>NA|TRBJ2-4|TRBV2|TRBD2
CASSDRLAGSSAKNIQYF
TGTGCCAGCAGTGACCGACTAGCGGGTTCGTCAGCCAAAAACATTCAGTACTTC
>once|TRBJ2-6|TRBV4-3|NA
CASSQEAVADSGANVLTF
TGCGCCAGCAGCCAGGAGGCAGTGGCGGACTCTGGGGCCAACGTCCTGACTTTC
>NA|TRBJ2-7|TRBV5-1|NA
CASSWTEGYDEQYF
TGCGCCAGCAGTTGGACAGAGGGATACGACGAGCAGTACTTC
>NA|TRBJ2-7|TRBV11-3|TRBD2
CASSSGGISYEQYF
TGTGCCAGCAGCTCCGGGGGGATCTCCTACGAGCAGTACTTC
>many|TRBJ2-1|TRBV7-9|TRBD2
CASSTSGGLSSYNEQFF
TGTGCCAGCAGCACTAGCGGGGGGCTTAGCTCCTACAATGAGCAGTTCTTC
>NA|TRBJ2-6|TRBV20-1|NA
CSAPQGYGANVLTF
TGCAGTGCTCCCCAGGGGTACGGGGCCAACGTCCTGACTTTC
>NA|TRBJ1-1|TRBV20-1|NA
CSADRDAGEAFF
TGCAGTGCTGACCGGGACGCCGGGGAAGCTTTCTTT
>NA|TRBJ2-5|TRBV20-1|NA
CSATSHGGDQETQYF
TGCAGTGCTACCTCTCACGGGGGAGATCAAGAGACCCAGTACTTC
>NA|TRBJ2-5|TRBV5-1|NA
CASGLKGRVETQYF
TGCGCCAGCGGCTTAAAGGGTAGAGTAGAGACCCAGTACTTC
>few|TRBJ2-7|TRBV30|TRBD1
CAWRTPGQPYEQYF
TGTGCCTGGAGGACTCCGGGACAGCCTTACGAGCAGTACTTC
>NA|TRBJ1-2|TRBV4-3|TRBD1
CASSQSTGGVGYGYTF
TGCGCCAGCAGCCAGTCAACAGGGGGCGTCGGCTATGGCTACACCTTC
>few|TRBJ2-7|TRBV7-2|TRBD1
CASSKGQGSYEQYF
TGTGCCAGCAGCAAGGGACAGGGGAGCTACGAGCAGTACTTC
>NA|TRBJ1-1|TRBV6-6|TRBD1
CASNVQGIGTEAFF
TGTGCCAGCAACGTACAGGGGATTGGCACTGAAGCTTTCTTT